The clone carrying this TCR beta chain was observed a few times. Its matching antigen is unknown. The method was immunoSEQ multiplex PCR; TCRdb's version includes in-frame clones alone and lacks a portion of them. This table holds fewer than 150,000 clones, around 88% found once. These data come from a study of T cell responses to AZD1222 COVID-19 vaccine. Whole-study findings and limits: The span of vaccine-associated CD4 TCRs extended across spike, with dominance at 160-218 and 743-854.

CDR1 is SGHTA and CDR2 is FQGNSA in the germline V gene. V was clipped by 4 bases and J by 5 bases; unmatched bases: 8. CDR3 length: 14 residues. The V call is TRBV7-2, the J call TRBJ2-7; TRBD1 aligns across 7 bases. Specimen: peripheral blood, collected on day 0 of AZD1222 vaccination. The source is an adult in good health. The CDR3 sequence: CASSSRQGSNEQYF. The CDR3, as DNA: TGTGCCAGCAGCTCGAGACAGGGTTCCAACGAGCAGTACTTC.